What follows is one TCR beta chain and its context. The identical CDR3 is also encoded by other nucleotide sequences in the sample. Samples with a second dose at about 4 or about 12 weeks were pooled together. The CDR3 is 13 amino acids. The V end was cut by 3 bases, the J end by 4 bases, with 7 bases between. The data are from a study of T cell responses to AZD1222 COVID-19 vaccine. Assay: immunoSEQ multiplex PCR; the TCRdb copy retains only in-frame clones and omits some. The sample yields about 84,000 clones, 80% to 90% seen once. The material sequenced was peripheral blood, taken 28 days after the second AZD1222 dose. This sequence was found in an adult who received the AZD1222 COVID-19 vaccine. J is TRBJ1-5 and V is TRBV12-3 or TRBV12-4, with D uncertain. CDR3: CASSFRGNQPQHF. CDR3 DNA: TGTGCCAGCAGTTTCAGAGGGAATCAGCCCCAGCATTTT.